The clone carrying this TCR beta chain was recorded many times. Antigen specificity is unknown. The germline V gene encodes CDR1 ENHRY and CDR2 SYGVKD. With 4 bases removed from V and 3 bases from J, the gap between germline ends came to 9 bases. This CDR3 is 14 amino acids long. The data were taken from a study of early T cells in non-severe SARS-CoV-2 infection. Study context: Sequencing was performed on bulk RNA from unsorted whole blood, leaving chains unpaired. Findings and limits, study-wide: Comparison of clonotypes with VDJdb favored anti-spike CD8 responses while missing private and CD4 specificities.

Unique molecular identifiers were added to individual cDNA molecules. MiXCR was run by TCRdb on the 5' RACE reads, yielding one entry per CDR3 protein. This table has tens of thousands of distinct CDR3 sequences, roughly 12% appearing once. The starting material was whole blood, obtained at baseline. The source is an adult who was a healthcare worker with PCR-confirmed SARS-CoV-2 infection or an uninfected control (not recorded which). The chain combines TRBV10-3 with TRBJ2-2, with D possibly being TRBD1 (6 bases). The CDR3 here is CAISGRTDTGELFF. In DNA, the CDR3 is TGTGCCATCAGTGGCAGGACAGACACCGGGGAGCTGTTTTTT.